This TCR beta chain was recorded in a study of identical twins. Overall study findings and caveats: When twins shared out-of-frame alpha sequences, those sequences had excess low generation probability.

Trimming cost V 5 bases and J 1 base, with 14 bases left between them. This CDR3 has 16 residues. No donor was unhealthy or non-Caucasian. In this sample, this clonotype turned up a few times. The antigen is not known. In TCRdb, the 5' RACE reads were re-called with MiXCR into one record per CDR3 protein. The table includes 500,000 to 650,000 distinct CDR3 sequences, just over 7% detected once. The sample also formed part of further work on yellow fever vaccine responses in identical twins. That work contributes: Twins' vaccine T cell response reportedly gave the appearance of partial convergence and partial personalization.

The TCR originated in a woman aged 18-29 years in good health. The chain joins TRBV12-3 or TRBV12-4 to TRBJ2-2; tentative D call: TRBD2 (5 bases). Sequenced sample: PBMCs. This chain's CDR3 is CASSPNRGGNTGELFF. The CDR3 nucleotides are TGTGCCAGCAGTCCGAATAGAGGAGGGAACACCGGGGAGCTGTTTTTT.